The TCR beta chain described here comes from a study of T cells in Graves' hyperthyroidism and ophthalmopathy (dated by TCRdb to the late 2010s). General notes on the study: Peripheral blood samples were taken at initial diagnosis, before any treatment was given. To identify distinguishing TCR V-J signatures, a discovery cohort of 90 to 100 patients was used, comprising 40 to 45 with Graves' ophthalmopathy and 57 with stable Graves' hyperthyroidism. Prospective prediction of ophthalmopathy was tested in an independent validation cohort of 18 to 20 hyperthyroidism patients and 17 patients who later progressed to ophthalmopathy. For training and testing, the 100 or so patients in the discovery cohort were randomly divided in a 7:3 ratio. In about 6 Graves' hyperthyroidism patients, the study also compared T-cell repertoires from thyroid tissue with T-cell repertoires from blood. Once sampling was done, hyperthyroidism patients were given methimazole at a starting dose of 30 mg daily, whereas ophthalmopathy patients were given high-dose intravenous methylprednisolone. TCR Vbeta CDR3 sequencing of 120 to 150 peripheral blood samples (approximately 44 ophthalmopathy, 75 hyperthyroidism and approximately 17 progressor patients) is reported in the paper.

Note on this clonotype: There is no known antigen for this receptor. Base qualities are not recorded, but no much larger clone differs from it by a single base.

The paper's findings and limits, for the study overall: A model built on a 13 V-J signature distinguished ophthalmopathy from stable hyperthyroidism, reaching 87.88% sensitivity and around 81% specificity in cross-validation and 80%/75% in testing. Sample size was not statistically predetermined, and investigators were not blinded to group allocation. Most expanded thyroid clonotypes (frequency above 0.001) were also found in blood, which suggests that blood repertoires may mirror thyroid immune responses. In validation, progression to ophthalmopathy was predicted by the model with roughly 71% sensitivity and approximately 78% specificity, a median of approximately 6.5 months before onset.

The germline V gene supplies CDR1 MNHEY and CDR2 SVGAGI. Unmatched junction bases come to 17, with V trimmed by 4 bases and J by 3 bases. The CDR3 runs 18 amino acids, cysteine and phenylalanine included. Of the read, only the CDR3 DNA is kept; its 54 bases are in frame from base 1. The TCR beta CDR3 regions were amplified from the RNA transcripts. The TCR CDR3 was subjected to a first round of RT-PCR using the HTBI primer set and the Qiagen OneStep RT-PCR kit. Libraries were constructed in a second round of multiplex PCR, after which size selection and purification were carried out. Sequencing of the libraries was done on an Illumina HiSeq2000 using paired-end 100 bp reads. In the original analysis: SOAPnuke was used to process the raw data, with reads discarded if the reads contained adapters or uncalled bases, had a mean Phred below 15, or lacked an exact constant-primer or identifier match. High-quality paired reads were merged using COPE v1.2.5, and each unique nucleotide sequence was defined as a clonotype. Clonotypes were aligned to IMGT TRBV, TRBD and TRBJ reference segments using MiTCR v1.1. The analysis was restricted to V-J combinations with a frequency above 0.0001, which together covered 98% to 99.2% of the repertoires. A TCS score was defined as the ratio between F50 (clonal expansion) and ExV (chaos), using BLOSUM62-based TCRdist between CDR3 peptides within each V-J. Welch's t-statistics and random forest reduced roughly 540 V-J features to some 14, which were used in a naive Bayes classifier (R e1071). In-frame beta chains were kept once TCRdb had trimmed the public reads at Q25 with fastp and called clones with MiXCR. Duplicate CDR3 protein sequences are folded into a single record with the most common DNA and genes. Here the V and J calls rest on TCRdb's processing, not on the authors' analysis. This sample lists roughly 510,000 distinct CDR3 sequences; more than 20% were detected once. The top ten hold 26% of the sample.

A patient counted as having stable Graves' hyperthyroidism if no progression to ophthalmopathy occurred over 18 months of follow-up. Hyperthyroidism patients were aged 18 to 65 years and newly diagnosed, with disease duration of less than 2 months. The study excluded patients with uncontrolled infections, other autoimmune diseases, pregnancy or lactation. Diagnoses were based on clinical symptoms, serum thyroxine and TRAb, thyroid ultrasound and orbital computed tomography. PBMCs were isolated from around 10 ml of fresh peripheral blood by Ficoll-Paque density gradient centrifugation. Total RNA was extracted using Trizol reagent, and RNA quality was assessed on an Agilent 2100 Bioanalyzer.

The chain is assembled from TRBV6-5 and TRBJ2-5; the junction holds 7 bases that match TRBD1. Sequencing input: blood. The source of this sequence is a man younger than 35 with Graves' hyperthyroidism. The CDR3 reads as follows: CASSFGPSPRDSKETQYF. The base sequence is TGTGCCAGCAGTTTTGGTCCCTCCCCCCGGGACAGCAAAGAGACCCAGTACTTC.